This record looks at one T cell receptor (beta chain) sequence and its context. These data are taken from a study of T-cell memory formation after mild COVID-19. Germline CDR1 reads LGHNA; CDR2 reads YSLEER. V was clipped by 0 bases and J by 6 bases, with 20 bases between them. This CDR3 comprises 17 residues. TCRdb re-called the 5' RACE reads through MiXCR, storing one row per CDR3 protein. The top ten clones hold about 39% of a sample with fewer than 110,000 distinct CDR3 sequences, roughly an eighth of them seen once. This clonotype was sampled from a young man who had mild COVID-19 (a few samples of this study predate the infection). Cell type and time point are not known. J is TRBJ1-1 and V is TRBV4-3; possibly TRBD1 for D (5 bases). The sequenced sample was PBMCs or a T cell subset sorted from them (not recorded which). The CDR3 DNA sequence: TGCGCCAGCAGCCAAGAGGGGCCCAAGGGGCAGAGGGCTGAAGCTTTCTTT. Its protein product is CASSQEGPKGQRAEAFF.